A single sample gave rise to the 25 T cell receptor beta chains below, sequenced in a study of naive and memory T cell subsets. The beta constant-region primer was an equimolar mix of two oligonucleotides covering TRBC1 and TRBC2. MiXCR was run by TCRdb on the UMI-ligation and nested PCR reads, yielding one entry per CDR3 protein. The data hold some 85,000 distinct CDR3 sequences, with around 13% observed a single time. Sequenced sample: central memory CD4+ T cells from blood. The receptors originated from a human donor in good health.

This clonotype appeared many times. The chain uses TRBV6-5 and TRBJ2-4; D is perhaps TRBD1 (5 bases). Germline-derived CDR1 and CDR2 are MNHEY and SVGAGI. Trimming removed 5 bases at V and 6 bases at J, with 11 bases between. The CDR3 extends over 13 amino acids. CDR3 in amino acids: CASSQGIRNIQYF. The CDR3 region has the DNA TGTGCCAGCAGTCAGGGAATTAGAAACATTCAGTACTTC.

Ten or more counts support this clonotype. J is TRBJ2-7 and V is TRBV12-3 or TRBV12-4; D is perhaps TRBD1 (6 bases). The CDR3 runs to 15 residues. V lost 5 bases to trimming and J lost 2 bases, with 16 bases between them. The CDR3 sequence is CASSLNRVGAYEQYF. The CDR3 coding sequence is TGTGCCAGCAGTCTAAACAGGGTAGGGGCCTACGAGCAGTACTTC.

This clonotype occurred a few times. Here the CDR3 reads CASSQGGVDTGELFF. In nucleotides, the CDR3 is TGCGCCAGCAGCCAAGGGGGGGTCGACACCGGGGAGCTGTTTTTT. The J gene is TRBJ2-2, the V gene TRBV4-3, with D possibly TRBD2 on 6 matching bases. The CDR3 runs 15 residues. V was pared by 1 base and J by 3 bases, with 9 bases between. The V gene's germline CDR1 is LGHNA and CDR2 YSLEER.

This clonotype occurred many times. This rearrangement joins TRBV7-8 to TRBJ2-3, with 11 bases aligning to TRBD2. The CDR3 consists of 21 residues. Germline V lookup: CDR1 SGHVS, CDR2 FQNEAQ. Trimming removed 5 bases from V and 2 bases from J; junction bases left unmatched: 21. In DNA, the CDR3 is TGTGCCAGCAGCCGAACTAGCGGGAGTTCCCGTGGCGGGAAGTACACAGATACGCAGTATTTT. Translated, it gives CASSRTSGSSRGGKYTDTQYF.

This clonotype was seen more than once but under ten times. The rearrangement uses TRBV29-1 and TRBJ2-7; 10 bases agree with TRBD1. The germline gives CDR1 SQVTM, CDR2 ANQGSEA. This CDR3 is built from 13 residues. Trimming at V came to 4 bases and at J to 4 bases, leaving 4 bases not matched to a gene. In DNA, the CDR3 is TGCAGCGTTGGACAGGGGGCCTGGTACGAGCAGTACTTC. Encoded protein: CSVGQGAWYEQYF.

This clonotype was picked up a small number of times. This rearrangement joins TRBV27 to TRBJ2-1; 8 bases align to TRBD1. This CDR3 comprises 15 residues. J was trimmed by 9 bases and V by 6 bases; bases with no gene match: 13. Looked up from germline, CDR1 is MNHEY and CDR2 is SMNVEV (reference sequence). CDR3 bases: TGTGCCAGCAGCAGACAGGGGACCCAATCTGTTGAGCAGTTCTTC. It codes for CASSRQGTQSVEQFF.

In regard to this clonotype: A read error is possible here, since a much larger clone lies one base away. This sequence joins TRBV27 and TRBJ2-7; 10 nucleotides line up with TRBD2. V dropped 4 bases and J dropped 4; count of bases not matched to a gene: 7. The length of the CDR3 is 15 residues. Germline V lookup: CDR1 MNHEY, CDR2 SMNVEV (reference sequence). CDR3 nucleotides: TGTGCCAGCAGTTCGGCTAGCGGGAGTCGGTACGAGCAGTACTTC. Protein: CASSSASGSRYEQYF.

This chain uses TRBV5-1 with TRBJ2-3; no firm D call. Germline-derived CDR1 and CDR2 are SGHRS and YFSETQ. This CDR3 has 13 residues. The V end was cut by 0 bases, the J end by 4 bases, with 6 bases between. The CDR3 coding sequence is TGCGCCAGCAGCTTGGGAGTAGCAGATACGCAGTATTTT. Translated, it gives CASSLGVADTQYF.

The genes are TRBV6-5 and TRBJ2-4, with TRBD2 matching over 8 bases. Germline loops: CDR1 MNHEY, CDR2 SVGAGI. V trimming: 5 bases; J trimming: 1 base; junction bases outside the gene matches: 13. The CDR3 sequence is 18 residues long. The CDR3 nucleotides are TGTGCCAGCAGTGACAGCGGGAGAGGGGGACTGGCCAAAAACATTCAGTACTTC. Translated: CASSDSGRGGLAKNIQYF.

This rearrangement joins TRBV27 to TRBJ2-2; tentatively, D is TRBD1 (5 bases). The CDR3 is made up of 16 amino acids. Trimming took 0 bases from V and 6 from J, leaving 14 bases between them. From germline, CDR1 is MNHEY and CDR2 SMNVEV (reference sequence). The chain's CDR3 is CASSLSLGAAPGELFF. For the CDR3, the DNA is TGTGCCAGCAGTTTATCGCTAGGGGCGGCCCCCGGGGAGCTGTTTTTT.

This clonotype has more than one count but fewer than ten. The rearrangement uses TRBV12-3 or TRBV12-4 and TRBJ1-1; D is ambiguous. This CDR3 has 13 amino acids. With 3 bases removed from V and 1 base from J, the gap between germline ends came to 6 bases. The DNA of the CDR3 is TGTGCCAGCAGTTTGGCTGAGAACACTGAAGCTTTCTTT. Translated: CASSLAENTEAFF.

J is TRBJ1-2 and V is TRBV12-3 or TRBV12-4, with D unclear. This CDR3 is 15 amino acids long. V lost 4 bases to trimming and J lost 4 bases, with 16 bases between them. The CDR3 protein is CASSSTPINSYGYTF. The CDR3 DNA reads as TGTGCCAGCAGTTCCACACCCATTAACAGCTATGGCTACACCTTC.

The rearrangement links TRBV27 to TRBJ2-2; D gene uncertain. The V end was cut by 7 bases, the J end by 3 bases, with 15 bases between. The CDR3 contains 15 residues. The germline V gene has CDR1 MNHEY and CDR2 SMNVEV (reference sequence). The CDR3 DNA is TGTGCCAGCAAATCAAGGGATCGGCACACCGGGGAGCTGTTTTTT. Its translation is CASKSRDRHTGELFF.

In this sample, this clonotype turned up a few times. The V and J genes are TRBV28 and TRBJ2-7; D gene uncertain. Germline CDR1 and CDR2: MDHEN and SYDVKM. CDR3 length: 13 residues. V lost 9 bases to trimming and J lost 0 bases, with 12 bases between them. CDR3 protein: CASYSIRSYEQYF. The CDR3 DNA follows: TGTGCCAGTTATTCCATTCGCTCCTACGAGCAGTACTTC.

This clonotype was observed many times. J is TRBJ2-6 and V is TRBV2; no firm D call. Trimming cost V 4 bases and J 0 bases, with 7 bases left between them. Germline V gene sequence: CDR1 SNHLY, CDR2 FYNNEI. This CDR3 region has 15 residues. CDR3 sequence: CASSGLSSGANVLTF. The DNA for the CDR3 is TGTGCCAGCAGTGGTCTGAGCTCTGGGGCCAACGTCCTGACTTTC.

This clonotype was found a few times. The chain is built from TRBV4-2 and TRBJ2-5, with TRBD2 matching over 8 bases. Germline CDR1 is LGHNA and CDR2 is YNFKEQ. Trimming cost V 6 bases and J 5 bases; bases outside gene matches: 8. The CDR3 has 14 amino acids. CDR3 sequence reads: CASRSGGRDETQYF. The DNA of the CDR3 is TGTGCCAGCAGGAGCGGGGGAAGGGATGAGACCCAGTACTTC.

J is TRBJ1-1 and V is TRBV5-4; a weak D match, TRBD1 (5 bases). V gave up 0 bases and J gave up 4 bases, with 13 bases separating them. Germline V gene lookup returns CDR1 SGHNT and CDR2 YYREEE (reference sequence). CDR3 length: 15 residues. As DNA, the CDR3 is TGTGCCAGCAGCTTGGGTGGAGGGGTAAGCACTGAAGCTTTCTTT. Encoded protein: CASSLGGGVSTEAFF.

This clonotype occurred a few times. The chain links TRBV28 to TRBJ1-2; tentatively, D is TRBD1 (6 bases). Trimming removed 2 bases from V and 4 bases from J, with 11 bases in between. CDR1 is MDHEN, CDR2 SYDVKM, per germline. The CDR3 runs to 14 residues. The CDR3 DNA follows: TGTGCCAGCAGTTTAACAGGGAAGCCCTATGGCTACACCTTC. It translates to CASSLTGKPYGYTF.

CDR3 nucleotides: TGCAGCGTTGAAGGGGGACTAGCGGGACGAAGGGACAATGAGCAGTTCTTC. Protein: CSVEGGLAGRRDNEQFF. The V and J genes are TRBV29-1 and TRBJ2-1; 13 bases match TRBD2. The CDR3 loop spans 17 amino acids. Germline CDR1 is SQVTM and CDR2 is ANQGSEA. V lost 1 base, J lost 5 bases, and 8 bases stayed unmatched.

V and J are TRBV29-1 and TRBJ2-7; 8 bases match TRBD2. The junction had 6 bases not matched to a gene; V was cut back by 4 bases and J by 1 base. The CDR3 covers 14 residues. Germline V gives CDR1 SQVTM, CDR2 ANQGSEA. CDR3 protein: CSVVTSAPSYEQYF. Here the CDR3 DNA reads TGCAGCGTTGTGACTAGCGCACCATCCTACGAGCAGTACTTC.

This rearrangement joins TRBV20-1 to TRBJ1-1, with 8 bases fitting TRBD1. CDR1 DFQATT and CDR2 SNEGSKA come from the germline V gene (reference sequence). Unmatched junction bases numbered 12, after V lost 6 bases and J lost 3 bases. The CDR3 runs to 15 residues. The CDR3 spells CSAARSGGDDTEAFF. CDR3 coding DNA: TGCAGTGCGGCGAGGTCAGGGGGCGACGACACTGAAGCTTTCTTT.

In this sample, this clonotype turned up a few times. The gene calls are TRBV6-1 and TRBJ2-7, with D perhaps TRBD1 (5 bases). V shed 5 bases and J shed 1 base, with 21 bases lying between them. CDR1 MNHNS and CDR2 SASEGT come from the germline V gene. The CDR3 covers 17 residues. The CDR3 spells CASSSPPGWQDSYEQYF. The CDR3 nucleotides read TGTGCCAGCAGTTCACCGCCAGGGTGGCAGGATTCCTACGAGCAGTACTTC.

Points on this clonotype: A much larger clone sits a single nucleotide away, making a read error possible. This chain links TRBV10-3 with TRBJ2-7; D might be TRBD1 (5 bases). Germline CDR1 and CDR2: ENHRY and SYGVKD. The germline V and J ends were trimmed by 4 bases and 2 bases, with 9 bases remaining between them. This CDR3 spans 13 amino acids. CDR3 bases: TGTGCCATCAGTGCAGGGATCACCTACGAGCAGTACTTC. Translating it yields CAISAGITYEQYF.

Ten or more counts support this clonotype. The chain carries TRBV6-5 and TRBJ2-4; possible D gene TRBD1, 5 bases. Per the germline V gene, CDR1 is MNHEY and CDR2 is SVGAGI. V gave up 8 bases and J gave up 9 bases, with 20 bases separating them. This CDR3 has 14 amino acids. CDR3 sequence reads: CASCPAGSYCIQYF. The CDR3 DNA sequence: TGTGCCAGCTGTCCGGCAGGGTCTTATTGCATTCAGTACTTC.

This clonotype was found many times. The chain couples TRBV5-1 to TRBJ2-2; D call uncertain. Trimming pared 0 bases from V and 6 bases from J, leaving 6 bases between. The CDR3 is 13 residues long. Per the germline V gene, CDR1 is SGHRS and CDR2 is YFSETQ. CDR3 DNA: TGCGCCAGCAGCTTGGATCGGGCCGGGGAGCTGTTTTTT. It is translated as CASSLDRAGELFF.